This T cell receptor beta chain was obtained from a study of T cell responses to AZD1222 COVID-19 vaccine. The germline V and J ends were trimmed by 2 bases and 2 bases, with 19 bases remaining between them. This CDR3 comprises 18 residues. The V gene's germline CDR1 is PRHDT and CDR2 FYEKMQ (reference sequence). Some clones are missing from TCRdb's copy, which holds only in-frame ones; the method was immunoSEQ multiplex PCR. The sample carries roughly 190,000 clones, roughly 91% recorded once. This TCR derives from an adult in good health. The source material was peripheral blood, sampled on day 0 of AZD1222 vaccination. The chain uses TRBV13 and TRBJ2-1; weak D call: TRBD2 (5 bases). The CDR3: CASSLSMGPRGTYNEQFF. The CDR3 coding sequence is TGTGCCAGCAGCTTATCTATGGGCCCGAGAGGGACCTACAATGAGCAGTTCTTC.